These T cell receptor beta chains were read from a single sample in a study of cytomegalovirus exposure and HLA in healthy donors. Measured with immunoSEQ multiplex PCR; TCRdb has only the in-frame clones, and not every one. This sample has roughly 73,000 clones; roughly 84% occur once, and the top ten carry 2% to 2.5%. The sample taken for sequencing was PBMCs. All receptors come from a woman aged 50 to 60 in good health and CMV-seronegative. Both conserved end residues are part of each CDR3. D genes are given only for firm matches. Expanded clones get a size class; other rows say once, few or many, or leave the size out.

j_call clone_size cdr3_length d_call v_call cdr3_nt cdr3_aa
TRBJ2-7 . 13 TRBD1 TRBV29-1 TGCAGCGTTGAAACAGGGGGCACCTACGAGCAGTACTTC CSVETGGTYEQYF
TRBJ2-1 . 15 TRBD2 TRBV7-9 TGTGCCAGCAGCTTGCTTAGCGGGGGGGGCAATGAGCAGTTCTTC CASSLLSGGGNEQFF
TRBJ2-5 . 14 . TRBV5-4 TGTGCCAGCAGCAGCTACAGGGTCGGGGAGACCCAGTACTTC CASSSYRVGETQYF
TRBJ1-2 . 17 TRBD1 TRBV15 TGTGCCACCAGCAGAGATCGGCAGGGGGCTACGGACTATGGCTACACCTTC CATSRDRQGATDYGYTF
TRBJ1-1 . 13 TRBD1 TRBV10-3 TGTGCCACCACTGCCGGGACAGGGACGGTGGCTTTCTTT CATTAGTGTVAFF
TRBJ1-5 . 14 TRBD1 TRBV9 TGTGCCAGCAGCCAGACAGGGGGTAATCAGCCCCAGCATTTT CASSQTGGNQPQHF
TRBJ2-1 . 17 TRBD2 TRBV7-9 TGTGCCAGCAGCTTAGCGTACGGGACTAGCGGGAGTAATGAGCAGTTCTTC CASSLAYGTSGSNEQFF
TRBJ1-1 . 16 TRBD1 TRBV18 TGTGCCAGCTCACCGGGGACAGTGAGTATAGAGACTGAAGCTTTCTTT CASSPGTVSIETEAFF
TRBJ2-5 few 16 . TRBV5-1 TGCGCCAGCAGCTTGGTGGCCGGGTCGCCACAAGAGACCCAGTACTTC CASSLVAGSPQETQYF
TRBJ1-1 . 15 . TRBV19 TGTGCCAGTAGTATAGGGCAATACATGAACACTGAAGCTTTCTTT CASSIGQYMNTEAFF
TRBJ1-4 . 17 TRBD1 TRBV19 TGTGCCAGTAGTATAGTCAGAGGCGGCAGGGGGCAGGAAAAACTGTTTTTT CASSIVRGGRGQEKLFF
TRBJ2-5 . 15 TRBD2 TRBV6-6 TGTGCCAGCAGCAACCCGGGACTAGTGGGTGAGACCCAGTACTTC CASSNPGLVGETQYF
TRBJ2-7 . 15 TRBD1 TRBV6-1 TGTGCCAGCAGTCTGGGACAGGGTGGCTCCTACGAGCAGTACTTC CASSLGQGGSYEQYF
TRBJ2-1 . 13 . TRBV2 TGTGCCAGCTATCCCGGCTCCTACAATGAGCAGTTCTTC CASYPGSYNEQFF
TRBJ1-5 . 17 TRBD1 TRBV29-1 TGCAGCCCCGCGGGACAGGGGGCGTTTGAGGCCAATCAGCCCCAGCATTTT CSPAGQGAFEANQPQHF
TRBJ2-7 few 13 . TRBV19 TGTGCCAGTAGTATTGGGCCCCGGAGGGAGCAGTACTTC CASSIGPRREQYF